These 14 T cell receptor beta chains share one sample of origin, sequenced in a study of response to subunit inactivated influenza vaccine. TCRdb reprocessed the RT-PCR reads via MiXCR and lists one record per CDR3 protein. The sample carries about 520,000 distinct CDR3 sequences, 25% recorded once. Here the sequenced sample was CD4+ T cells sorted from PBMCs, taken around 5 days after vaccination. These receptors all come from a man in his fifties or sixties who received an inactivated influenza vaccine.

This clonotype was picked up a small number of times. This chain links TRBV7-2 with TRBJ1-5, with D unclear. Germline V gene lookup returns CDR1 SGHTA and CDR2 FQGNSA. V shed 4 bases and J shed 1 base, with 11 bases lying between them. The CDR3 is made up of 15 amino acids. This chain's CDR3 is CASSYTTGSNQPQHF. CDR3 nucleotides: TGTGCCAGCAGCTACACCACTGGGAGCAATCAGCCCCAGCATTTT.

The rearrangement joins TRBV7-9 to TRBJ2-6, with D unresolved. Trimming cost V 2 bases and J 0 bases, with 11 bases left between them. The CDR3 sequence is 17 residues long. Germline CDR1 is SEHNR and CDR2 is FQNEAQ (reference sequence). The CDR3 nucleotides read TGTGCCAGCAGCTTATCCGCTTCGATCTCTGGGGCCAACGTCCTGACTTTC. Its translation is CASSLSASISGANVLTF.

The chain links TRBV9 to TRBJ2-1; 7 bases line up with TRBD1. There are 14 residues in the CDR3. The V gene's germline CDR1 is SGDLS and CDR2 YYNGEE. V dropped 0 bases and J dropped 10; count of bases not matched to a gene: 7. The CDR3 DNA reads TGTGCCAGCAGCGTAGAGCTACTACAGGGGGAGCAGTTCTTC. Translating gives CASSVELLQGEQFF.

This clonotype was observed at least ten times. Germline and junction disagree at one end, which may indicate a read error. The V and J genes are TRBV4-1 and TRBJ2-2, with D unclear. The CDR3 has 13 residues. Germline-derived CDR1 and CDR2 are MGHRA and YSYEKL. The CDR3 nucleotides are TGCGCCAGCAGCCGCGTCCCCACCGAGGAGCTGTTTTTT. This sequence encodes CASSRVPTEELFF.

This sequence joins TRBV20-1 and TRBJ2-2, with a weak D call TRBD1 (6 bases). There are 14 residues in the CDR3. V lost 6 bases and J lost 2, with 13 bases in between. Germline loops: CDR1 DFQATT, CDR2 SNEGSKA (reference sequence). The CDR3 sequence is CSATGQDNTGELFF. The CDR3 DNA sequence: TGCAGTGCAACGGGACAAGACAACACCGGGGAGCTGTTTTTT.

There are a few counts of this clonotype. V usage is TRBV9 and J usage is TRBJ1-1; TRBD1 agrees at 7 bases. V lost 0 bases to trimming and J lost 0 bases; unmatched junction nucleotides: 2. Looked up from germline, CDR1 is SGDLS and CDR2 is YYNGEE. The CDR3 is 15 residues long. Here the CDR3 DNA reads TGTGCCAGCAGCGTAGTCAGGGGGGTGAACACTGAAGCTTTCTTT. It encodes CASSVVRGVNTEAFF.

The V gene is TRBV5-1, the J gene TRBJ2-2, with 10 bases matching TRBD1. V lost 0 bases, J lost 5 bases, and 1 base stayed unmatched. The CDR3 is 15 residues long. The germline V gene has CDR1 SGHRS and CDR2 YFSETQ. The CDR3 nucleotides read TGCGCCAGCAGCTTGGGACAGGGGGCAACCGGGGAGCTGTTTTTT. Translation: CASSLGQGATGELFF.

The sample holds a few counts of this clonotype. J is TRBJ1-1 and V is TRBV10-2; perhaps TRBD1 as D (6 bases). Trimming removed 2 bases at V and 8 bases at J, with 12 bases between. The CDR3 is made up of 13 amino acids. Germline assignment: CDR1 WSHSY and CDR2 SAAADI. CDR3 region: CASSEIRGAEAFF. In DNA, the CDR3 is TGCGCCAGCAGTGAGATCAGGGGCGCCGAAGCTTTCTTT.

This clonotype was seen many times. The genes are TRBV3-1 and TRBJ2-3; TRBD2 matches at 8 bases. The germline V gene encodes CDR1 LGHDT and CDR2 YNNKEL (reference sequence). The CDR3 is 16 amino acids. V was clipped by 3 bases and J by 4 bases; unmatched bases: 9. The CDR3 protein is CASSQGTRQLSDTQYF. Here the CDR3 DNA reads TGTGCCAGCAGCCAGGGGACTAGACAATTGTCAGATACGCAGTATTTT.

The rearrangement uses TRBV5-1 and TRBJ1-1; 8 nucleotides agree with TRBD1. V was clipped by 4 bases and J by 6 bases; unmatched bases: 8. Germline V gene data show CDR1 as SGHRS and CDR2 as YFSETQ. This CDR3 is built from 14 residues. CDR3 coding DNA: TGCGCCAGCAGCCCCCAGGGGGCGAGTCCTGAAGCTTTCTTT. Translation: CASSPQGASPEAFF.

This clonotype occurred a few times. The V and J genes are TRBV5-1 and TRBJ2-2; 9 nucleotides line up with TRBD1. The CDR3 runs to 14 residues. The trim removed 9 bases at V and 3 bases at J, leaving 6 bases unmatched. From germline, CDR1 is SGHRS and CDR2 YFSETQ. This CDR3 reads CATRDRADTGELFF. The CDR3 coding sequence is TGCGCCACCAGGGACAGGGCGGACACCGGGGAGCTGTTTTTT.

The chain is built from TRBV14 and TRBJ2-1; tentative D call: TRBD2 (6 bases). Trimming took 7 bases from V and 0 from J, leaving 10 bases between them. Germline CDR1 SGHDN, CDR2 FVKESK. This CDR3 comprises 14 residues. The CDR3 spells CASNRDSSYNEQFF. CDR3 sequence (DNA): TGTGCCAGCAACCGGGACTCCTCCTACAATGAGCAGTTCTTC.

The chain is built from TRBV18 and TRBJ2-5; no firm D call. The CDR3 is 15 amino acids. The germline gives CDR1 KGHSH, CDR2 LQKENI. Trimming stripped 6 bases from V and 2 bases from J, with 16 bases between. CDR3 in DNA: TGTGCCAGCTCCAATACCTTTGGGGATCAAGAGACCCAGTACTTC. Translated: CASSNTFGDQETQYF.

The rearrangement joins TRBV2 to TRBJ1-1; D call uncertain. This CDR3 contains 11 residues. CDR1 is SNHLY and CDR2 is FYNNEI in the germline V gene. V was pared by 7 bases and J by 3 bases, with 6 bases between. The CDR3 here is CASTPDTEAFF. The CDR3 nucleotides read TGTGCCAGCACCCCGGACACTGAAGCTTTCTTT.